The present T cell receptor beta chain was sequenced within a study of T cells in Graves' hyperthyroidism and ophthalmopathy. Notes on the study in general: From stable hyperthyroidism, ophthalmopathy was separated by a 13 V-J model.

A note on this clonotype: Its antigen is not known.

Each patient was aged 18 to 65 and had newly diagnosed hyperthyroidism of under 2 months' duration. Uncontrolled infection, other autoimmune disease, pregnancy and lactation each barred patients from inclusion. There were TCR beta CDR3 regions amplified from RNA transcripts. During a first-round RT-PCR of the TCR CDR3, the HTBI primer set was used. From the multiplex PCR reads, TCRdb called clonotypes with MiXCR, one entry per CDR3 protein. This table has about 740,000 distinct CDR3 sequences, about 15% appearing once. The CDR3 has 11 residues. Deletions cut 3 bases from V and 7 bases from J, with 3 bases between. Germline V CDR1 and CDR2: LNHDA, SQIVND (reference sequence).

The V gene is TRBV19, the J gene TRBJ2-2; unclear D gene. This TCR was sampled from a woman younger than 35 with Graves' hyperthyroidism. Sequenced input: blood. DNA for the CDR3: TGTGCCAGTAGTATCTACGGGGAGCTGTTTTTT. Encoded protein: CASSIYGELFF.